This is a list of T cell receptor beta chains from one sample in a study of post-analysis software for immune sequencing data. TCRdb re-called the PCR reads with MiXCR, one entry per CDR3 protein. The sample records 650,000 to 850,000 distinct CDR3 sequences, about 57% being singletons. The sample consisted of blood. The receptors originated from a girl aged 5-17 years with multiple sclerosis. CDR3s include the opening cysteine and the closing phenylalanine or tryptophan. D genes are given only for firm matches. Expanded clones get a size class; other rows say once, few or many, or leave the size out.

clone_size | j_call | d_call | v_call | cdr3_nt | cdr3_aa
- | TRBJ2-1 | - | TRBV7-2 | TGTGCCAGCAGCTCCCCCAGCAGGGGGGAGATTGGAGCCTCCTACAATGAGCAGTTCTTC | CASSSPSRGEIGASYNEQFF
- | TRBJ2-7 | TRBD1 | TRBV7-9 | TGTGCCAGCAGCGGACAGGGGAGCTCCTACGAGCAGTACTTC | CASSGQGSSYEQYF
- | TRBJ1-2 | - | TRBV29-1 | TGCAGCGTTGGGGACGAGTATGGCTACACCTTC | CSVGDEYGYTF
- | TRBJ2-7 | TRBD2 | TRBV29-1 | TGCAGCGTGGAGGGACTAGCGGGTCGAAGCTCCTGCGAGCAGTACTTC | CSVEGLAGRSSCEQYF
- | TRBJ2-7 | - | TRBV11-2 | TGTGCCAGCAGCTTGTACAGAGACTACGAGCAGTACTTC | CASSLYRDYEQYF
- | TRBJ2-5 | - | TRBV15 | TGTGCCACCAGCAGACAGACTCAAGAGACCCAGTACTTC | CATSRQTQETQYF
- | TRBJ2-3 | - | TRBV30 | TGTGCCTGGAGTGATAACCGGGACTCAACAGATACGCAGTATTTT | CAWSDNRDSTDTQYF
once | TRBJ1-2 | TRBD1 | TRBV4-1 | TGCGCCAGCAGCCAGGGGACAGGGTCCAAAAACTATGGCTACACCTTC | CASSQGTGSKNYGYTF
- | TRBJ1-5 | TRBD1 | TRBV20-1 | TGCAGTGTGCTGGACAGGGACTTCATGCAGCCCCAGCATTTT | CSVLDRDFMQPQHF
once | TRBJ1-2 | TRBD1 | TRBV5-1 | TGCGCCAGCAGCCTAGAGCCGGACAGGCCATTGAACTATGGCTACACCTTC | CASSLEPDRPLNYGYTF
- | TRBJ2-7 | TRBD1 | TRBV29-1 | TGCAGCGTTGGGGACAGGGGGCTCGAGCAGTACTTC | CSVGDRGLEQYF
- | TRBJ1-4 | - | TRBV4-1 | TGCGCCAGCAGCGATCAGGGTGCAACTAATGAAAAACTGTTTTTT | CASSDQGATNEKLFF
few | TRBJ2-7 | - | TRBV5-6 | TGTGCCAGTAGCTTCGGGGGACAGCTGTCGTACTTC | CASSFGGQLSYF
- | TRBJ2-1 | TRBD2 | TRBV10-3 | TGTGCCATCGGGAGCGCGAGCGGGGGGACCTACAATGAGCAGTTCTTC | CAIGSASGGTYNEQFF
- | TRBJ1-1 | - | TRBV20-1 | TGCAGTGCTGGCCTAGGGCCGAAGAACACTGAAGCTTTCTTT | CSAGLGPKNTEAFF
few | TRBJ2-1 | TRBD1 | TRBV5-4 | TGTGCCAGCAGCTTGAGCAGGGGGCAATCCTACAATGAGCAGTTCTTC | CASSLSRGQSYNEQFF
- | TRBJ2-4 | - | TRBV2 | TGTGCCAGCAGCCCCTCCGGGCAGGAGAAAAACATTCAGTACTTC | CASSPSGQEKNIQYF
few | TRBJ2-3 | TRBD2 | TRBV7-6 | TGTGCCAGCAGCTTACGGTCCACTAGCGGGGGAGCCTACACAGATACGCAGTATTTT | CASSLRSTSGGAYTDTQYF
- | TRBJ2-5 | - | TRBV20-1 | TGCAGTGCCGACCTGCCAGGGCTACGGGAGACCCAGTACTTC | CSADLPGLRETQYF
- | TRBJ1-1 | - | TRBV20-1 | TGCAGTGCTAGTACGCGATTTGCTTCGGCTTTCTTT | CSASTRFASAFF
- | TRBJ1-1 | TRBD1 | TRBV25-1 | TGTGCCAGCAGTGAGAACCGGGACAGGAACACTGAAGCTTTCTTT | CASSENRDRNTEAFF
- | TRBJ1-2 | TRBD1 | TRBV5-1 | TGCGCCAGCTCCGCTCAGGGGGCTGACTATGGCTACACCTTC | CASSAQGADYGYTF
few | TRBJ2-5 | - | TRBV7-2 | TGTGCCAGCAGCCCCCCGGCGGGACTCCAAGAGACCCAGTACTTC | CASSPPAGLQETQYF
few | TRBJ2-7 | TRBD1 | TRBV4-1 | TGCGCCAGCAGCCAAGATTTGGGACAGACCTACGAGCAGTACTTC | CASSQDLGQTYEQYF
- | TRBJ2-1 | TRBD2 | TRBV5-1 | TGCGCCAGCAGCCGTAGCGGGAGGGGGTACAATGAGCAGTTCTTC | CASSRSGRGYNEQFF
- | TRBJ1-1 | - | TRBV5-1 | TGCGCCAGCAGCTTCCAGGGTGAAAGCACTGAAGCTTTCTTT | CASSFQGESTEAFF
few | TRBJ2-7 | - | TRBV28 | TGTGCCAGCAGTTTATTGACAGGTACCCGGACCTACGAGCAGTACTTC | CASSLLTGTRTYEQYF
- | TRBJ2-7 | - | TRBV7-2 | TGTGCCAGCAGCTTGTTGCCAGGGCCCTACGAGCAGTACTTC | CASSLLPGPYEQYF
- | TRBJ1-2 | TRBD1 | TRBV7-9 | TGTGCCAGCAGCCCCCAGGGGGGGGTCAACTATGGCTACACCTTC | CASSPQGGVNYGYTF
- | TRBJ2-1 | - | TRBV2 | TGTGCCAGCAGTGAAGGCCGGGTCTACAATGAGCAGTTCTTC | CASSEGRVYNEQFF
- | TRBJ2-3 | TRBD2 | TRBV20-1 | TGCAGTGCTGCAACAAGTATCCCCATTGCGGGAGGGGAGACAGATACGCAGTATTTT | CSAATSIPIAGGETDTQYF
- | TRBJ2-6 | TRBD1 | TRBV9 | TGTGCCAGCAGCGATCCCAGGGGGACAGGGGGATTCTCTGGGGCCAACGTCCTGACTTTC | CASSDPRGTGGFSGANVLTF
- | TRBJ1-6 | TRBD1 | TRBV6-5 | TGTGCCAGCAAACCGGGACAGGATAATTCACCCCTCCACTTT | CASKPGQDNSPLHF
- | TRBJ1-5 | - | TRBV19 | TGTGCCAGTGGGACCTCCTTCCTACAGCCCCAGCATTTT | CASGTSFLQPQHF
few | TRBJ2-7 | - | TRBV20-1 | TGCAGTGCTAGCTCCACTGCAGGGGACGAGCAGTACTTC | CSASSTAGDEQYF
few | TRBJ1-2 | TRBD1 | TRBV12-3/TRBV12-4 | TGTGCCAGCAGCCGGACAGGCCCTTTTGGCTACACCTTC | CASSRTGPFGYTF
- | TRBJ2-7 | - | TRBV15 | TGTGCCACCAGCAGAGAAGACGGGGGCGCTTCCTACGAGCAGTACTTC | CATSREDGGASYEQYF
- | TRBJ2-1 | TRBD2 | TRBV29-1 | TGCAGCCCGGGACTAGCGGGAGACTACGAGCAGTTCTTC | CSPGLAGDYEQFF
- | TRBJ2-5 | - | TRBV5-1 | TGCGCCAGCAGCTTGGGAGACACGTCTGCTGGGCAAGAGACCCAGTACTTC | CASSLGDTSAGQETQYF
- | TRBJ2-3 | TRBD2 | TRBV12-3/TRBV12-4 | TGTGCCAGCAGTTTAGGCCCCCTAGCGGGCTCAGACGGAACAGATACGCAGTATTTT | CASSLGPLAGSDGTDTQYF
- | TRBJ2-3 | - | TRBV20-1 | TGCAGTCCCAACGATCGGGGAACCACAGATACGCAGTATTTT | CSPNDRGTTDTQYF
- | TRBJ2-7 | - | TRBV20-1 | TGCAGTGCTAGAGGCCATACGCTGCCCTACGAGCAGTACTTC | CSARGHTLPYEQYF
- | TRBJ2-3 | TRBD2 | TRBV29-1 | TGCAGCGTTGTGGCGGGAGTTGGTAGCACAGATACGCAGTATTTT | CSVVAGVGSTDTQYF
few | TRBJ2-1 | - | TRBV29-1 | TGCAGCGTTGCAGGACACTACGACTATGAGCAGTTCTTC | CSVAGHYDYEQFF
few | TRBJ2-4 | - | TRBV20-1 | TGCAGTGCCCGGGGGATGGGGGGCGTCACGGACATTCAGTACTTC | CSARGMGGVTDIQYF
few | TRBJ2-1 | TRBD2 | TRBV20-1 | TGCAGTGCTAGCCTAGCGGGGGGAAACGAGCAGTTCTTC | CSASLAGGNEQFF
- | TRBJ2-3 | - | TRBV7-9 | TGTGCCAGCAGCCCCGCTGGCCCGCAGTATTTT | CASSPAGPQYF
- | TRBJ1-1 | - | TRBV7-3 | TGTGCCAGCAGCTTAAGTGGGGGGTACAGGGCTGCCACTGAAGCTTTCTTT | CASSLSGGYRAATEAFF
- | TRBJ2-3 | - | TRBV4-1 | TGCGCCAGCAGCCAAGTCCTATCAAGAGATACGCAGTATTTT | CASSQVLSRDTQYF
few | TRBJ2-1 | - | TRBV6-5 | TGTGCCAGCAGTCCATGGATAGGGAGGTCCAATGAGCAGTTCTTC | CASSPWIGRSNEQFF
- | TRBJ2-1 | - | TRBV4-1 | TGCGCCAGCAGCCAAGAAACCCCTAGGTCAAGCTCCTACAATGAGCAGTTCTTC | CASSQETPRSSSYNEQFF
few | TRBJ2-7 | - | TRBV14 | TGTGCCAGCAGCCAAGGAACGGACAGGAGGGTTTACGAGCAGTACTTC | CASSQGTDRRVYEQYF
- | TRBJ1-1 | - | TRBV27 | TGTGCCAGCAGTCCAGTTAGGGGCCCGCGGAACACTGAAGCTTTCTTT | CASSPVRGPRNTEAFF
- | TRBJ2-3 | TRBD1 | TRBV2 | TGTGCCAGCAGTTCGGACAGGGGGAGGACAGATACGCAGTATTTT | CASSSDRGRTDTQYF